A single sample gave rise to the 3 T cell receptor beta chains below, sequenced in a study of CD8+ T cells in alopecia areata (dated by TCRdb to 2017 to 2018). Receptor libraries were prepared by the immunoSEQ multiplex PCR assay. To provide template for TCR sequencing, every sample had RNA extracted and reverse transcribed into cDNA. Entries here come from immuneACCESS through TCRdb and include only in-frame sequences with V and J called. Some clones fail to appear in such tables; in the studies checked, an unresolved V gene covers under half of the shortfall, and the cause of the remainder is unknown. The data for this sample show roughly 260,000 clones, each detected more than once. The leading ten clones occupy about 1.1% of the sample. Pooled mouse cutaneous lymph node cells were stained for CD4, CD8alpha, NKG2D, NKG2ACE and other markers, then sorted on a BD Influx. Sequenced input: CD4+ T cells sorted from a lymph node. The receptors come from a C3H/HeJ mouse with alopecia areata. The haplotype of this strain at the MHC is H2-k.

In regard to this clone: Gene names denote mouse genes. The DNA ends 4 residues before the CDR3 does, and the rest of the CDR3 is filled in from the germline J gene. This chain joins TRBV13-2 and TRBJ2-5, with 9 nucleotides matching TRBD1. This CDR3 contains 16 residues. CDR1 is NNHNN and CDR2 is SYGAGS in the germline V gene (reference sequence). The CDR3 loop is CASGDASGTGTDTQYF. CDR3 bases read: TGTGCCAGCGGTGATGCCTCCGGGACAGGGACAGAC.

As for this clone: The genes and germline here are from mouse. The covered CDR3 bases are TGTGCCAGCAGTCCCTACAGGGGATTTAACTCC. As protein: CASSPYRGFNS. The full CDR3 protein reads CASSPYRGFNSDYTF. The chain has TRBV13-3 and TRBJ1-2; 7 bases are a match to TRBD1. Coverage ceases 4 residues before the CDR3 finishes, and the germline J gene fills in the end. Looked up from germline, CDR1 is NNHDY and CDR2 is SYVADS. The CDR3 totals 15 residues. The V and J ends lost 4 bases and 2 bases, in that order; junction bases with no gene match: 8.

Turning to this clone: The genes are named according to mouse. The read terminates 4 residues before the CDR3 end, so the remaining end is supplied by the germline J gene. The genes are TRBV5 and TRBJ2-7, with a tentative D call TRBD2 (6 bases). CDR1 is LGHNA and CDR2 is YNLKQL in the germline V gene (reference sequence). The CDR3 has 14 residues. Trimming pared 4 bases from V and 0 bases from J, leaving 10 bases between. The CDR3 loop reads CASSLRLVSYEQYF. The sequenced CDR3 bases are TGTGCCAGCAGCCTCCGACTGGTCTCCTAT.